This paragraph covers one T cell receptor (beta chain) sequence. Its antigen remains unknown. It was the roughly 120-subject validation cohort, separate from the approximately 620-subject first cohort, to which the donors belonged. This CDR3 is built from 16 residues. Trimming cost V 0 bases and J 7 bases; bases outside gene matches: 11. CDR1 and CDR2 (germline): GTSNPN, SVGIG (reference sequence). The entry originates in a study of cytomegalovirus exposure and HLA in healthy donors. Method: immunoSEQ multiplex PCR; TCRdb's copy keeps in-frame clones and lacks some. This table holds tens of thousands of clones, 89% found once. Study-wide results and limits: The classifier, whose performance was assessed in both the original and validation cohorts, reportedly diagnosed cytomegalovirus status with high specificity and sensitivity.

The sample consisted of PBMCs. This sequence originates from a woman younger than 30 in good health and CMV-seropositive. The chain combines TRBV30 with TRBJ2-2; the match to TRBD1 covers 7 bases. The DNA for the CDR3 is TGTGCCTGGAGTGTACGGGTCACAGGGGTATTCGGGGAGCTGTTTTTT. This codes for CAWSVRVTGVFGELFF.